This T cell receptor beta chain was captured by sequencing in a study of blood T cells in healthy people across ages. V shed 8 bases and J shed 3 bases, with 16 bases lying between them. This CDR3 is built from 15 residues. CDR1 and CDR2 (germline): MNHEY, SVGEGT. Each sample provided at least 5 micrograms of extracted total RNA. Then a second PCR, running about 6 to 12 cycles, was carried out with a sample-barcoded 5' primer and a J-beta primer mix. TCRdb re-called the 5' RACE reads with MiXCR, one entry per CDR3 protein. The sample records fewer than 800,000 distinct CDR3 sequences, about 25% being singletons. These same records also appear under a second study, on T cells of mothers and their children.

The chain couples TRBV6-2 or TRBV6-3 to TRBJ1-4; no reliable D call. Sample: blood. The TCR sequence derives from a boy aged 5-17 years in good health. The CDR3 reads CASSIRDQANEKLFF. The CDR3 DNA reads TGTGCCAGCTCTATCCGGGATCAGGCTAATGAAAAACTGTTTTTT.